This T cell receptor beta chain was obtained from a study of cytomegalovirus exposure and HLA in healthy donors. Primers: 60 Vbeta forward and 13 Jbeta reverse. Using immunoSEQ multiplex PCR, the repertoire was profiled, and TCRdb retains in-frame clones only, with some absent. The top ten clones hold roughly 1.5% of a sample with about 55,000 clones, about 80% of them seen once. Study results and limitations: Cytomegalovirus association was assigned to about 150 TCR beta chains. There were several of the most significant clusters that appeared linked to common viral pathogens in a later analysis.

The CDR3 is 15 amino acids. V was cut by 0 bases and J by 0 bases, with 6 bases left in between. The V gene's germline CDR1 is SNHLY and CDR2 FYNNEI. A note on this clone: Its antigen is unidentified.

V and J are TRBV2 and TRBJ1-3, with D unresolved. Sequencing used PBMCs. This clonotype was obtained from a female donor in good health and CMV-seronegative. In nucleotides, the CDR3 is TGTGCCAGCAGTGAAGCGGAGGACTCTGGAAACACCATATATTTT. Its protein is CASSEAEDSGNTIYF.